A single sample gave rise to the 6 T cell receptor beta chains below, sequenced in a study of cytomegalovirus exposure and HLA in healthy donors. Primers included in the PCR were 60 Vbeta and 13 Jbeta primers. Sequencing was performed with immunoSEQ multiplex PCR; in TCRdb, only in-frame clones are kept and a portion is missing. The table has approximately 190,000 clones, roughly 80% seen once. The sequenced material came from PBMCs. The receptors here all came from a middle-aged man in good health and CMV-seropositive.

The chain is built from TRBV5-1 and TRBJ1-2; maybe TRBD1 (6 bases). V was clipped by 0 bases and J by 5 bases, with 11 bases between them. CDR3 length: 14 residues. Germline CDR1 and CDR2: SGHRS and YFSETQ. The CDR3 sequence: CASSLGPGDYGYTF. DNA of the CDR3: TGCGCCAGCAGCTTGGGTCCAGGGGATTATGGCTACACCTTC.

The CDR3 coding sequence is TGTGCCAGCAGCAGGGGAGACCACACCGGGGAGCTGTTTTTT. Its translation: CASSRGDHTGELFF. This sequence joins TRBV6-4 and TRBJ2-2; TRBD1 is a possible D gene (6 bases). Trimming took off 6 bases at V and 3 bases at J, with 11 bases between the two ends. The length of the CDR3 is 14 residues. The germline CDR1 and CDR2 sequences are MRHNA and SNTAGT.

This clone was seen a handful of times. V is TRBV13 and J is TRBJ2-7; tentative D call: TRBD1 (5 bases). CDR1 is PRHDT and CDR2 is FYEKMQ in the germline V gene (reference sequence). The CDR3 extends over 16 amino acids. V was clipped by 0 bases and J by 7 bases, with 19 bases between them. The CDR3 DNA is TGTGCCAGCAGCTTAGGCCAAGGACACAACTACGAAGAGCAGTACTTC. Translated: CASSLGQGHNYEEQYF.

This chain links TRBV6-1 with TRBJ1-6, with TRBD1 as a possible D gene (5 bases). The CDR3 consists of 15 residues. V lost 6 bases, J lost 3 bases, and 12 bases lay in between. The germline V gene encodes CDR1 MNHNS and CDR2 SASEGT. This CDR3 is CASRPDRGYNSPLHF. CDR3 bases: TGTGCCAGCAGGCCTGACAGAGGCTATAATTCACCCCTCCACTTT.

This clone was seen once. V and J are TRBV5-5 and TRBJ2-5, with a weak D call TRBD1 (5 bases). There are 15 residues in the CDR3. V lost 0 bases, J lost 4 bases, and 13 bases lay in between. Per germline, CDR1 SGHKS and CDR2 YYEKEE (reference sequence). CDR3 loop: CASSLGAGPSETQYF. In nucleotides, the CDR3 is TGTGCCAGCAGCTTGGGAGCAGGGCCCTCAGAGACCCAGTACTTC.

The rearrangement joins TRBV2 to TRBJ2-7, with 11 nucleotides matching TRBD1. V gave up 6 bases and J gave up 3 bases; unmatched junction bases: 4. CDR3 size: 14 residues. Germline V gene data show CDR1 as SNHLY and CDR2 as FYNNEI. CDR3 DNA sequence: TGTGCCAGCAGGCCGGGACAGGGGGTCTACGAGCAGTACTTC. This gives the protein CASRPGQGVYEQYF.